The text below deals with one T cell receptor (beta chain). V lost 6 bases, J lost 0 bases, and 18 bases lay in between. Germline CDR1 is MDHEN and CDR2 is SYDVKM. The CDR3 totals 17 residues. This sample was included in a study of shared clonotypes between healthy human individuals. Clones were sequenced by immunoSEQ multiplex PCR, and TCRdb holds only the in-frame ones, with some missing. Altogether approximately 530,000 clones are present, around 95% being singletons, with the ten largest covering about 0.068%. V gene TRBV28 combines with J gene TRBJ1-5; D uncertain. The source of this sequence is a woman in her 30s in good health. Sequences were obtained from naive CD4+ T cells sorted from blood. Indicated subset: CD45RA+ positively selected. CDR3 nucleotides: TGTGCCAGCAGCGCAGACTCGGGATCCTTTAGCAATCAGCCCCAGCATTTT. Its protein is CASSADSGSFSNQPQHF.